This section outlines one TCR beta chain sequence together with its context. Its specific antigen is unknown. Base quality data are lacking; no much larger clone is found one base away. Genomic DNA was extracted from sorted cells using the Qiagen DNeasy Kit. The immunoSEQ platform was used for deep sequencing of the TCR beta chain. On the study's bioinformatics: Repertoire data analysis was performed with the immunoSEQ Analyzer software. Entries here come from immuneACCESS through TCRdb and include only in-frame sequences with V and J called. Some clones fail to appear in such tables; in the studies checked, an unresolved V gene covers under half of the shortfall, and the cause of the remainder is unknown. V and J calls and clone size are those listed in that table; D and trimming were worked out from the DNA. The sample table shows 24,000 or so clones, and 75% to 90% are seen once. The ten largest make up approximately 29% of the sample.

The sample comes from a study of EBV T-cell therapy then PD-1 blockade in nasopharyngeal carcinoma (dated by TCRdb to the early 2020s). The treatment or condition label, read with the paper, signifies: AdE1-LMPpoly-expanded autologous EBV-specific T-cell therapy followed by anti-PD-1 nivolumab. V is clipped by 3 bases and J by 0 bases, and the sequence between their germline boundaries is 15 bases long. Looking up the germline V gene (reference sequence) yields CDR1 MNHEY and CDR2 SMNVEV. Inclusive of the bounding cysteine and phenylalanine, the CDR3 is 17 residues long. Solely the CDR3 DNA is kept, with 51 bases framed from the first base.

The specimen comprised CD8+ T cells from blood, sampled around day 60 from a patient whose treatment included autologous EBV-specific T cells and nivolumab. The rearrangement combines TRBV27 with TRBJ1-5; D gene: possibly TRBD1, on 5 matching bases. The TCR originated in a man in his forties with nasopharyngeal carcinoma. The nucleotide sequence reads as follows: TGTGCCAGCAGTTTGGTCGGGGGAGATTATAGCAATCAGCCCCAGCATTTT. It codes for CASSLVGGDYSNQPQHF.